The T cell receptor beta chain described here comes from a study of cytomegalovirus exposure and HLA in healthy donors. The PCR ran on 60 Vbeta and 13 Jbeta primers. The protocol was immunoSEQ multiplex PCR, while the TCRdb copy is restricted to in-frame clones and leaves out a portion. Of 110,000 to 150,000 clones in the sample, approximately 82% were seen once. The table lists this clone with a few counts. Germline V lookup: CDR1 LGHNA, CDR2 YSLEER. The CDR3 is made up of 16 amino acids. V shed 0 bases, J shed 2 bases, and the junction held 6 bases outside the gene matches. Material for sequencing was PBMCs. The rearrangement joins TRBV4-3 to TRBJ2-7, with 8 bases that match TRBD2. The receptor comes from a woman aged 55-69 years in good health and CMV-seropositive. CDR3 loop: CASSQDLSGGPYEQYF. The DNA for the CDR3 is TGCGCCAGCAGCCAAGATTTATCGGGAGGGCCCTACGAGCAGTACTTC.